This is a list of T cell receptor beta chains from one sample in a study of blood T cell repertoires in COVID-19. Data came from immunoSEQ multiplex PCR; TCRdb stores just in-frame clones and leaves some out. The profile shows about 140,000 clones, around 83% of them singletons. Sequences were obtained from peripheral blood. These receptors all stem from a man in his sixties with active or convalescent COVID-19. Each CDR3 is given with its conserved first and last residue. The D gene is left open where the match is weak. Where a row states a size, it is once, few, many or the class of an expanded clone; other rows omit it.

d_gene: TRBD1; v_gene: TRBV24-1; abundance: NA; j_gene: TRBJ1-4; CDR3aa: CATSDPGQGGLEKLFF; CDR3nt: TGTGCCACCAGTGATCCTGGACAGGGGGGTTTGGAAAAACTGTTTTTT
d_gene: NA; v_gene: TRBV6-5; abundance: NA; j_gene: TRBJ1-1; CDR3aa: CASSYDRRNTEAFF; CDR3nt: TGTGCCAGCAGTTATGACAGGAGGAACACTGAAGCTTTCTTT
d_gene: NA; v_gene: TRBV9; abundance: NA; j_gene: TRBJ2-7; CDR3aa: CASSEGDRYEQYF; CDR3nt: TGTGCCAGCAGCGAAGGGGATAGATACGAGCAGTACTTC
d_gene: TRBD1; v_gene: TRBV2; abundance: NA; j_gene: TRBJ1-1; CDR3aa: CASSMGQTNTEAFF; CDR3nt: TGTGCCAGCAGCATGGGACAGACAAACACTGAAGCTTTCTTT
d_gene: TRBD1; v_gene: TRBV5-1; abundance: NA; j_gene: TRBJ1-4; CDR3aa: CASSFSGGTNEKLFF; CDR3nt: TGCGCCAGCAGCTTTTCAGGGGGAACTAATGAAAAACTGTTTTTT
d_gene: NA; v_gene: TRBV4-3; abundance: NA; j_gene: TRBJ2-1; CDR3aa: CASSQDPLSRNEQFF; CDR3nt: TGCGCCAGCAGCCAAGACCCCCTTAGTCGGAATGAGCAGTTCTTC
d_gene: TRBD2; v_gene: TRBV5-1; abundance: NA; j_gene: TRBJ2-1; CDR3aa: CASSLGTRRDNEQFF; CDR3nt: TGCGCCAGCAGCTTGGGGACTAGACGCGACAATGAGCAGTTCTTC
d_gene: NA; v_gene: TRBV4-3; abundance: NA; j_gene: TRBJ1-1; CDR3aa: CASSQFEAGNTEAFF; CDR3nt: TGCGCCAGCAGCCAATTCGAGGCGGGAAACACTGAAGCTTTCTTT
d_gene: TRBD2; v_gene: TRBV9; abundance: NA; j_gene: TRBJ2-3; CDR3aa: CASSDGRGADTQYF; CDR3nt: TGTGCCAGCAGCGACGGTCGGGGGGCAGATACGCAGTATTTT
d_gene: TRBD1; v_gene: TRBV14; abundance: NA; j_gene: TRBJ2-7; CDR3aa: CASSRQQGAGEQYF; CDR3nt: TGTGCCAGCAGCCGACAACAGGGGGCGGGAGAGCAGTACTTC
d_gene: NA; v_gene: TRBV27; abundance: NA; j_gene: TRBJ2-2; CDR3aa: CASSFRQGATGELFF; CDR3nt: TGTGCCAGCAGTTTCAGGCAGGGTGCCACCGGGGAGCTGTTTTTT
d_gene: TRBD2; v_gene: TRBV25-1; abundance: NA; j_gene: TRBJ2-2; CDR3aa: CASSEFGGRVHTGELFF; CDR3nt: TGTGCCAGCAGTGAATTTGGCGGGAGAGTGCACACCGGGGAGCTGTTTTTT
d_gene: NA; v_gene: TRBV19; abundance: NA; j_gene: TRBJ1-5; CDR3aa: CASSAGQPYSNQPQHF; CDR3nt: TGTGCCAGTAGTGCCGGACAGCCCTATAGCAATCAGCCCCAGCATTTT
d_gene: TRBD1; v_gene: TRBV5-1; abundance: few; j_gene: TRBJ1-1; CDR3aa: CASSGRTGTLNTEAFF; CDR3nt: TGCGCCAGCAGCGGGAGGACAGGAACTTTGAACACTGAAGCTTTCTTT
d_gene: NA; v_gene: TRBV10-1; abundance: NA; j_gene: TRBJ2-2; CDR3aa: CASSPRQAGGELFF; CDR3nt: TGCGCCAGCAGTCCCAGACAGGCTGGAGGGGAGCTGTTTTTT
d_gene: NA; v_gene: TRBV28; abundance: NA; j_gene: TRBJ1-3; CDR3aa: CASTRDSYSGNTIYF; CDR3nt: TGTGCCAGCACGCGAGACAGTTACTCTGGAAACACCATATATTTT